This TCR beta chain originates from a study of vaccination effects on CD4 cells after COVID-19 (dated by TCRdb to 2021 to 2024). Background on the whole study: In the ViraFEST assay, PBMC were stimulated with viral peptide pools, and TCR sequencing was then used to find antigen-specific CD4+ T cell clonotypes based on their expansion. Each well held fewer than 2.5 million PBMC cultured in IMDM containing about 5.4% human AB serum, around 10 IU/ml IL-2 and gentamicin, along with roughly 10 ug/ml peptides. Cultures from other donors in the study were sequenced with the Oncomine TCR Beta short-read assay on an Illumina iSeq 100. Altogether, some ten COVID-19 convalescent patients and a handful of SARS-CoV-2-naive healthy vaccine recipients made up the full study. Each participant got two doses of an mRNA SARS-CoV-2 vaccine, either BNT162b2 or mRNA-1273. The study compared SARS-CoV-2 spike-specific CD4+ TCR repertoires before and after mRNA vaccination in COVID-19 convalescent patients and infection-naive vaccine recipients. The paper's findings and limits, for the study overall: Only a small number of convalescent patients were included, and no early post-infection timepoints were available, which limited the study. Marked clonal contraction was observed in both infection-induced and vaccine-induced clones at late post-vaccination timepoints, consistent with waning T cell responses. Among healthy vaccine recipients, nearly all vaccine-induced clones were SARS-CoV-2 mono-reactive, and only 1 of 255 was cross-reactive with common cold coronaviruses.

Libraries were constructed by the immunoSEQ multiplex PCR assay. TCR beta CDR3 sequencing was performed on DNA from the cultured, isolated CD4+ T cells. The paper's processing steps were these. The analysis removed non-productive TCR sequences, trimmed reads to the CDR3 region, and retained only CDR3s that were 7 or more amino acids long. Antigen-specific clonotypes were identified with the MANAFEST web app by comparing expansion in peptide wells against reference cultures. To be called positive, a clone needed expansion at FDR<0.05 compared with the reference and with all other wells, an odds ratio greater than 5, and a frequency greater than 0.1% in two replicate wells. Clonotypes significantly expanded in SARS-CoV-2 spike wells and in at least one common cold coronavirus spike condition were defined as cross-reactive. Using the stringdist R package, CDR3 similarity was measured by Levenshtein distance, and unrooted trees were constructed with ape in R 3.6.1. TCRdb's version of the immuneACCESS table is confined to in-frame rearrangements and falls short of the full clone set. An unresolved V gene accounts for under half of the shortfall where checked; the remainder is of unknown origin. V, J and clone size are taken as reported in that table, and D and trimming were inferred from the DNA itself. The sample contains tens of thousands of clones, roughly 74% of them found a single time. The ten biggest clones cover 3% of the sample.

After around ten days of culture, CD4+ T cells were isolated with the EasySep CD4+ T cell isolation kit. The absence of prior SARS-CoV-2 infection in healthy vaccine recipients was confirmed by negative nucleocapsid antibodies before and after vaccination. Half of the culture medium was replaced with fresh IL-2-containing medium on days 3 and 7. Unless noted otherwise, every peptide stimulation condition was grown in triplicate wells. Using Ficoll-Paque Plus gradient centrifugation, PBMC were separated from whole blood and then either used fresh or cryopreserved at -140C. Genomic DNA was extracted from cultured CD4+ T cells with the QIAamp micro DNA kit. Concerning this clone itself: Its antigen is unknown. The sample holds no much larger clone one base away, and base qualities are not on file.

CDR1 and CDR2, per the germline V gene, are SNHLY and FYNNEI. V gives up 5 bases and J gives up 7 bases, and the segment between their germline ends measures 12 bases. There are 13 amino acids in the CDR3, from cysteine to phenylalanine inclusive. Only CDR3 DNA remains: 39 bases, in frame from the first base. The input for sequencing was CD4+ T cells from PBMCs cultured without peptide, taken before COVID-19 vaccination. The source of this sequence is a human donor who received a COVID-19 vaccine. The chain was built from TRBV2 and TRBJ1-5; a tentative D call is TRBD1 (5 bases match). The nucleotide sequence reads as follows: TGTGCCAGCAGTATAAACAGGATACAGCCCCAGCATTTT. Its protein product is CASSINRIQPQHF.